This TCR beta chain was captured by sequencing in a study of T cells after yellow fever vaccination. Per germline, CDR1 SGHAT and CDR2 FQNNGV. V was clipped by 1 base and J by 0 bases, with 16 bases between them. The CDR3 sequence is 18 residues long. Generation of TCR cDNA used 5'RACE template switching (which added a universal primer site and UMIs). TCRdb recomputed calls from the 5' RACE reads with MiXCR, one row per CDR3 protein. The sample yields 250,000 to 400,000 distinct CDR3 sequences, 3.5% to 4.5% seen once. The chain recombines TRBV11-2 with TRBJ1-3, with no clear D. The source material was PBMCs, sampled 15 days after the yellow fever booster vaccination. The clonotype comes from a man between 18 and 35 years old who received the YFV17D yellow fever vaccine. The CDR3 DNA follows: TGTGCCAGCAGCTTAGGTCGTGGGCGGCGGAGCTCTGGAAACACCATATATTTT. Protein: CASSLGRGRRSSGNTIYF.